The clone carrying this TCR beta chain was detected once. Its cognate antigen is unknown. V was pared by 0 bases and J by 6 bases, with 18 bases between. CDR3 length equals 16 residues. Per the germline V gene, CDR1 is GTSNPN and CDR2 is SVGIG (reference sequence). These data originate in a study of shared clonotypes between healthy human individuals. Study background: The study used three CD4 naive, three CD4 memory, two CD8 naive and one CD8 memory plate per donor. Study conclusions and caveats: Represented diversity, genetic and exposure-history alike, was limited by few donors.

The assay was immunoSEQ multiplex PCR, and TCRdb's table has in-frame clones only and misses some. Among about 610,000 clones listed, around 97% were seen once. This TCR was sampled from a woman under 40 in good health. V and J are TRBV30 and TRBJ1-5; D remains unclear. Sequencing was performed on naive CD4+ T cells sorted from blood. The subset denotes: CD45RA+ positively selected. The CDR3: CAWSVYHPRVAQPQHF. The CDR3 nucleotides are TGTGCCTGGAGTGTATACCACCCGAGGGTAGCTCAGCCCCAGCATTTT.